Listed below are T cell receptor beta chains from one sample, sequenced in a study of cytomegalovirus exposure and HLA in healthy donors. Only in-frame clones appear in the TCRdb table, and some are missing; sequencing was by immunoSEQ multiplex PCR. The repertoire holds 45,000 to 60,000 clones, with more than 65% as singletons. The material sequenced was PBMCs. All receptors come from a woman aged 50 to 65 in good health and CMV-seronegative. Both conserved end residues are part of each CDR3. The order of the fields is clone size, J gene, V gene, CDR3 protein. A row's size may be missing; if present it is once, few, many or a size class.

abundance: NA
j_gene: TRBJ2-3
v_gene: TRBV15
CDR3aa: CATSTMTGKAHTDTQYF

abundance: few
j_gene: TRBJ1-2
v_gene: TRBV29-1
CDR3aa: CSVERNQGAYGYTF

abundance: NA
j_gene: TRBJ1-1
v_gene: TRBV7-9
CDR3aa: CASSFEGRTEAFF

abundance: NA
j_gene: TRBJ1-4
v_gene: TRBV28
CDR3aa: CASSFGQGFEKLFF

abundance: NA
j_gene: TRBJ2-2
v_gene: TRBV18
CDR3aa: CASLGEGHTGELFF

abundance: once
j_gene: TRBJ1-2
v_gene: TRBV5-4
CDR3aa: CASHEQAGNYGYTF

abundance: few
j_gene: TRBJ2-1
v_gene: TRBV6-1
CDR3aa: CASSDGLAGANEQFF

abundance: few
j_gene: TRBJ1-5
v_gene: TRBV7-2
CDR3aa: CASSPPNSRQPQHF

abundance: NA
j_gene: TRBJ1-2
v_gene: TRBV28
CDR3aa: CASRPGGRSNYGYTF

abundance: NA
j_gene: TRBJ2-2
v_gene: TRBV5-1
CDR3aa: CASSLDRGSTGELFF

abundance: NA
j_gene: TRBJ1-4
v_gene: TRBV7-9
CDR3aa: CASSLFGGTNEKLFF

abundance: NA
j_gene: TRBJ2-5
v_gene: TRBV9
CDR3aa: CASSVAPGTSGEETQYF

abundance: NA
j_gene: TRBJ1-5
v_gene: TRBV4-2
CDR3aa: CASSLTGGGQPQHF

abundance: NA
j_gene: TRBJ2-5
v_gene: TRBV5-1
CDR3aa: CASSLGTGLETQYF

abundance: few
j_gene: TRBJ2-3
v_gene: TRBV5-1
CDR3aa: CASSQLTDTQYF

abundance: NA
j_gene: TRBJ2-1
v_gene: TRBV29-1
CDR3aa: CSFRDYNYNEQFF

abundance: NA
j_gene: TRBJ2-2
v_gene: TRBV6-1
CDR3aa: CASSEVEAGELFF

abundance: NA
j_gene: TRBJ2-1
v_gene: TRBV9
CDR3aa: CASSVLGTYDEQFF

abundance: NA
j_gene: TRBJ1-4
v_gene: TRBV7-2
CDR3aa: CASSLVANLNEKLFF

abundance: NA
j_gene: TRBJ1-2
v_gene: TRBV4-3
CDR3aa: CASSQGTGNYGYTF

abundance: NA
j_gene: TRBJ2-1
v_gene: TRBV15
CDR3aa: CATSRTGYNEQFF

abundance: NA
j_gene: TRBJ2-7
v_gene: TRBV18
CDR3aa: CASSPPGGYEQYF

abundance: medium-sized
j_gene: TRBJ2-5
v_gene: TRBV6-6
CDR3aa: CASSYAGESGTQYF

abundance: few
j_gene: TRBJ1-5
v_gene: TRBV6-1
CDR3aa: CASSVDRTEQPQHF

abundance: few
j_gene: TRBJ2-7
v_gene: TRBV6-6
CDR3aa: CASRPTGVGYEQYF

abundance: NA
j_gene: TRBJ1-3
v_gene: TRBV19
CDR3aa: CASSDLWRGNTIYF

abundance: NA
j_gene: TRBJ2-5
v_gene: TRBV21-1
CDR3aa: CASSRDTRGETQYF

abundance: NA
j_gene: TRBJ1-6
v_gene: TRBV28
CDR3aa: CASSSGQLNSPLHF

abundance: few
j_gene: TRBJ2-3
v_gene: TRBV6-1
CDR3aa: CASSERERSTDTQYF

abundance: NA
j_gene: TRBJ2-7
v_gene: TRBV28
CDR3aa: CASNPTGDSYEQYF

abundance: once
j_gene: TRBJ2-3
v_gene: TRBV6-1
CDR3aa: CASSENPGQETDTQYF

abundance: few
j_gene: TRBJ2-2
v_gene: TRBV5-6
CDR3aa: CASSFMGQGNTGELFF

abundance: NA
j_gene: TRBJ1-4
v_gene: TRBV28
CDR3aa: CASSPPGTGGLGEKLFF

abundance: NA
j_gene: TRBJ2-2
v_gene: TRBV10-3
CDR3aa: CATSGQNTGELFF

abundance: NA
j_gene: TRBJ1-2
v_gene: TRBV27
CDR3aa: CASSLPASRSDAGDGYTF

abundance: NA
j_gene: TRBJ2-4
v_gene: TRBV6-5
CDR3aa: CASSKLAKNIQYF

abundance: NA
j_gene: TRBJ2-5
v_gene: TRBV7-9
CDR3aa: CASTPGTSGGRETQYF